This T cell receptor (beta chain) was identified during a study of T cell responses to AZD1222 COVID-19 vaccine. Overall study context: Pooling was applied to second doses at about 4 or about 12 weeks.

Points on this clone: The antigen is unknown.

The V end lost 5 bases, the J end lost 4 bases, and 20 bases lay between the germline ends. The CDR3 runs 16 residues. CDR1 and CDR2 from the germline V gene are SGHVS and FQNEAQ. Method: immunoSEQ multiplex PCR; TCRdb's copy keeps in-frame clones and lacks some. The sample yields about 110,000 clones, 88% seen once. Study-level points and caveats: Compared with day 0, the breadth and depth of the Spike-specific TCR repertoire rose significantly after two doses of AZD1222. The study found vaccine-associated CD4 TCRs spanning spike, dominant at 160-218 and 743-854. Most donors were white British and more were female, and clonal diversity was possibly underestimated.

The sequencing used peripheral blood, collected on day 0 of AZD1222 vaccination. The chain has TRBV7-8 and TRBJ1-1; D is uncertain. The sequence derives from an adult in good health. CDR3 in DNA: TGTGCCAGCAGCCAATTTATCCGGGCTGGCGGCACTGAAGCTTTCTTT. This translates into CASSQFIRAGGTEAFF.